This T cell receptor (beta chain) was identified during a study of blood T cell repertoires in COVID-19. Background on the study: COVID-19 samples collected from the United States, Italy and Spain covered acute and convalescent phases. The cDNA or gDNA used as material had been derived from T cells, B-cell-depleted T cells, or PBMCs.

This clone was recorded many times. Per the authors' pipeline: Estimates of nucleated cell counts were drawn from the amplification of reference gene primers. The table came from immunoSEQ multiplex PCR; TCRdb's copy has only in-frame clones and leaves some out. The DNA gave D and trimming, while V, J and clone size come from that table. The sample lists about 210,000 clones, approximately 85% occurring once. The germline V gene encodes CDR1 LNHDA and CDR2 SQIVND (reference sequence). CDR3 length equals 16 residues. Trimming at V came to 7 bases and at J to 3 bases, leaving 10 bases not matched to a gene.

This TCR was recovered from a woman between 50 and 59 years old with active or convalescent COVID-19. Sequenced: peripheral blood. V is TRBV19 and J is TRBJ1-3; the match to TRBD1 covers 9 bases. This CDR3 reads CASTPGQGSFGNTIYF. CDR3 sequence (DNA): TGTGCCAGTACCCCGGGACAGGGTAGTTTTGGAAACACCATATATTTT.